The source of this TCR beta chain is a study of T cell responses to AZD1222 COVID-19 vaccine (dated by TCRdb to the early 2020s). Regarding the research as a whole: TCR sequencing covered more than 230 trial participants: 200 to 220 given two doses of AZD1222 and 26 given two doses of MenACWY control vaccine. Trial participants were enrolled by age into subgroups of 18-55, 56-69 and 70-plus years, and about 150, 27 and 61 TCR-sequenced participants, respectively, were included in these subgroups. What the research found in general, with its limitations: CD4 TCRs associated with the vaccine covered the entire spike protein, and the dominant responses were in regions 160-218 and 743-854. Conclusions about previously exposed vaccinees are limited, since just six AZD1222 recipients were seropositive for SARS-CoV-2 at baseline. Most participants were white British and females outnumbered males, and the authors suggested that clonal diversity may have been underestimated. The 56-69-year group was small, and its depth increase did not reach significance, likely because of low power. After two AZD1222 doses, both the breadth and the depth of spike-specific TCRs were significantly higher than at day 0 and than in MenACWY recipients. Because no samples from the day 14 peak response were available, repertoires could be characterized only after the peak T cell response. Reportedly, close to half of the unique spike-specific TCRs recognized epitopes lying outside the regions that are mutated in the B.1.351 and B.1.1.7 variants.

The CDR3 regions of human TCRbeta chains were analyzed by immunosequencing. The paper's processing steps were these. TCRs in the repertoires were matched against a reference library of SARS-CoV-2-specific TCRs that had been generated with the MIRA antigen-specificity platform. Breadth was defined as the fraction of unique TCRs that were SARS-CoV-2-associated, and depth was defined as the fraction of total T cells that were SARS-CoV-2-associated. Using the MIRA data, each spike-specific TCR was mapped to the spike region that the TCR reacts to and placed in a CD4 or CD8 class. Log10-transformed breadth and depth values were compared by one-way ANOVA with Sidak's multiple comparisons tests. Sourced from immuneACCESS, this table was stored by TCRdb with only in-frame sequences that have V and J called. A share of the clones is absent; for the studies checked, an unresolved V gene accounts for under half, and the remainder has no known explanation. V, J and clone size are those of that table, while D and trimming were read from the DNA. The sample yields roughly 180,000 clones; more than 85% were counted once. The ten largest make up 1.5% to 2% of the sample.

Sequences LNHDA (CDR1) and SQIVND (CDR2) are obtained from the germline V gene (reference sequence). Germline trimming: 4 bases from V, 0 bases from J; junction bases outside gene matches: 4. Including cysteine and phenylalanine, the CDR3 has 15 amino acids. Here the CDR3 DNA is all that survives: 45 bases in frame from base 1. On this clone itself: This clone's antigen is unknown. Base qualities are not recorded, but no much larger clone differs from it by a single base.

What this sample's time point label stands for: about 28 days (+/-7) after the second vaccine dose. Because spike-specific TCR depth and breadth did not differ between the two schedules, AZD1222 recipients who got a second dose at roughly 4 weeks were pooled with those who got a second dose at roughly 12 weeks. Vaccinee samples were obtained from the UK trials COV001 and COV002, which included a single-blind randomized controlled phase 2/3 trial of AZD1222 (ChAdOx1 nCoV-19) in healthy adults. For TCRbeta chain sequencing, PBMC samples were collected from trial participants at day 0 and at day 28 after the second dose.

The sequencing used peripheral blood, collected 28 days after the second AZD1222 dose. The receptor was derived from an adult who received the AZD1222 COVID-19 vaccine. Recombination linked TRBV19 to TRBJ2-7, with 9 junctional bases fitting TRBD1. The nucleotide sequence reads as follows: TGTGCCAGTAGTACGGGACAGGGATTCTCCTACGAGCAGTACTTC. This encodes CASSTGQGFSYEQYF.